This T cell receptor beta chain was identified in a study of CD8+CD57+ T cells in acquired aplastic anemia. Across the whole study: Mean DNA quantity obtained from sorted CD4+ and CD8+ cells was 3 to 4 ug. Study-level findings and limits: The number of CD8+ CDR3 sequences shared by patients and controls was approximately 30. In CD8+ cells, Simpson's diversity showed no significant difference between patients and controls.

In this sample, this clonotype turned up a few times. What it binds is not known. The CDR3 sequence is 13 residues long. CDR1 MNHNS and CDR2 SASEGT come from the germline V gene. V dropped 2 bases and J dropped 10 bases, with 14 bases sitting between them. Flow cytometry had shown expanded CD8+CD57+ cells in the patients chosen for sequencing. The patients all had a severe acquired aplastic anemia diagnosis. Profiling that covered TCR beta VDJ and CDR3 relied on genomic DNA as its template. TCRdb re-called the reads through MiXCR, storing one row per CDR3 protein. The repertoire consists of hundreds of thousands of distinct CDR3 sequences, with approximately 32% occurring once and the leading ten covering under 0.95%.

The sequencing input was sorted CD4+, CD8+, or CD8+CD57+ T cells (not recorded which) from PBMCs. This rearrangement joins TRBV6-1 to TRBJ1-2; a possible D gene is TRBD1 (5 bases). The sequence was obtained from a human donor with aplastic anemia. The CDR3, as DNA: TGTGCCAGCAGTGAACAACGACAGAATTTCTACACCTTC. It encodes CASSEQRQNFYTF.